This entry describes one TCR beta chain. The data stem from a study of cytomegalovirus exposure and HLA in healthy donors. The CDR3 loop spans 15 amino acids. The V and J ends lost 2 bases and 2 bases, in that order; junction bases with no gene match: 3. Germline V gene data show CDR1 as MNHEY and CDR2 as SMNVEV (reference sequence). The repertoire was sequenced with immunoSEQ multiplex PCR; TCRdb's copy has only in-frame clones and lacks some. Of roughly 150,000 clones listed, roughly 86% are singletons. The sequenced material came from PBMCs. This receptor was obtained from a man aged 18 to 30 in good health and CMV-seropositive. J is TRBJ2-7 and V is TRBV27, with 10 positions matching TRBD1. In DNA, the CDR3 is TGTGCCAGCAGTTTAACGGGACAGGGGACCTACGAGCAGTACTTC. This codes for CASSLTGQGTYEQYF.